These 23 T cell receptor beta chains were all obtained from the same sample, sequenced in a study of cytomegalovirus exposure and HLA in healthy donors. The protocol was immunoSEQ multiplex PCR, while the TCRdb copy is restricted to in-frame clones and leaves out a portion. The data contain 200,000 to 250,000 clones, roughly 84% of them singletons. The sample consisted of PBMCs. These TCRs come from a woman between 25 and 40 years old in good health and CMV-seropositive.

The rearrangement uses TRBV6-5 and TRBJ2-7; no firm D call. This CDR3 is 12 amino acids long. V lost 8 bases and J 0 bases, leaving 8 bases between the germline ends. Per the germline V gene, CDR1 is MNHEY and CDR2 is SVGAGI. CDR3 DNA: TGTGCCAGCCGTCGGAGCTCCTACGAGCAGTACTTC. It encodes CASRRSSYEQYF.

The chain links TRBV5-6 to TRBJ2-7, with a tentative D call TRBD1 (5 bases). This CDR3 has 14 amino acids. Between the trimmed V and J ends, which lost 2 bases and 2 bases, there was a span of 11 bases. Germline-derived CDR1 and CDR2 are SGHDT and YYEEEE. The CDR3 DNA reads TGTGCCAGCAGCTTTTGGCAGGGTGCCTACGAGCAGTACTTC. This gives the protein CASSFWQGAYEQYF.

The CDR3: CARSKGQGDFWYTF. The CDR3 region has the DNA TGTGCCAGATCTAAAGGGCAGGGAGATTTTTGGTACACCTTC. The gene calls are TRBV2 and TRBJ1-2; a possible D gene is TRBD1 (5 bases). CDR3 length equals 14 residues. CDR1 and CDR2 (germline): SNHLY, FYNNEI. The V end lost 9 bases, the J end lost 11 bases, and 25 bases lay between the germline ends.

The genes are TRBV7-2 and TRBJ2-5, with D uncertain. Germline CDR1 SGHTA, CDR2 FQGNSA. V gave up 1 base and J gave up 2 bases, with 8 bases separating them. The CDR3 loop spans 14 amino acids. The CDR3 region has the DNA TGTGCCAGCAGCTTAGTTGCGACACAAGAGACCCAGTACTTC. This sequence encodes CASSLVATQETQYF.

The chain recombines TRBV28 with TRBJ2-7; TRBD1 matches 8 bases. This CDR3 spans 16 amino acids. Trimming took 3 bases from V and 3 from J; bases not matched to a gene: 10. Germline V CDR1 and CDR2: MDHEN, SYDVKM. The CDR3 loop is CASSFSSKQGDYEQYF. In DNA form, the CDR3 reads TGTGCCAGCAGTTTCTCGAGCAAACAGGGGGACTACGAGCAGTACTTC. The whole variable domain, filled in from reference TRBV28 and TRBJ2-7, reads DVKVTQSSRYLVKRTGEKVFLECVQDMDHENMFWYRQDPGLGLRLIYFSYDVKMKEKGDIPEGYSVSREKKERFSLILESASTNQTSMYLCASSFSSKQGDYEQYFGPGTRLTVT.

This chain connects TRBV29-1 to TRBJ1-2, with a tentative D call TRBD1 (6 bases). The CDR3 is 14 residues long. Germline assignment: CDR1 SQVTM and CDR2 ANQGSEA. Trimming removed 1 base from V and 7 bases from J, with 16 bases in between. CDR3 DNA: TGCAGCGTTGAAGGGGTGGCGTACAGGGTTGGCTACACCTTC. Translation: CSVEGVAYRVGYTF.

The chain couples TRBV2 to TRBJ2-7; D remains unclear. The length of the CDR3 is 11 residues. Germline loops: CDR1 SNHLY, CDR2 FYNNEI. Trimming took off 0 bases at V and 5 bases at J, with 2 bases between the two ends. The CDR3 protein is CASSEADEQYF. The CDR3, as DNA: TGTGCCAGCAGTGAAGCGGACGAGCAGTACTTC. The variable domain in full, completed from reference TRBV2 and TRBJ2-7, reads EPEVTQTPSHQVTQMGQEVILRCVPISNHLYFYWYRQILGQKVEFLVSFYNNEISEKSEIFDDQFSVERPDGSNFTLKIRSTKLEDSAMYFCASSEADEQYFGPGTRLTVT.

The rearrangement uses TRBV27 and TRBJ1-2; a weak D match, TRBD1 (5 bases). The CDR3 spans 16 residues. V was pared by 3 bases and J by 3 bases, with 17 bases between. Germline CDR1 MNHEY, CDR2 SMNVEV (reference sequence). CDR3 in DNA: TGTGCCAGCAGTTTTTCCCCCAGGGCCCCCCACTATGGCTACACCTTC. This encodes CASSFSPRAPHYGYTF.

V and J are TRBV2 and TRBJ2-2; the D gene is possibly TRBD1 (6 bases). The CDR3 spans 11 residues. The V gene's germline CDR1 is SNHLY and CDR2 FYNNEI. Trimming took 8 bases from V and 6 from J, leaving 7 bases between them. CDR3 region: CASGGPGELFF. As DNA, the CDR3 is TGTGCCAGCGGGGGCCCCGGGGAGCTGTTTTTT.

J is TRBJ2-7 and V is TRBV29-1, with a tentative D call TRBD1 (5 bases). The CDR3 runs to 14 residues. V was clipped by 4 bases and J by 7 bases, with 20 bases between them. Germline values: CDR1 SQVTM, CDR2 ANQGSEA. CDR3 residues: CSVVSRAPLPEQYF. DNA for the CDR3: TGCAGCGTTGTGTCCAGGGCTCCTCTCCCAGAGCAGTACTTC.

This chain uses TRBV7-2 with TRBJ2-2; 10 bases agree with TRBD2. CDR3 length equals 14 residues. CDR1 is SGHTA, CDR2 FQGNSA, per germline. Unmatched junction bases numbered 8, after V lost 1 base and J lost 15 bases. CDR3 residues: CASSLGISGRWLFF. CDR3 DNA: TGTGCCAGCAGCTTAGGCATTAGCGGGAGGTGGTTGTTTTTT.

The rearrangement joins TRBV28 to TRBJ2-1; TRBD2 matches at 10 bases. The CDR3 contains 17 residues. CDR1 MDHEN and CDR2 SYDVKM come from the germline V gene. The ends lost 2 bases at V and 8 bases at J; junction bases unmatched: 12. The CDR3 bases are TGTGCCAGCAGTTTAAGTTCGCGTAGCGGGAGGTCGGATGAGCAGTTCTTC. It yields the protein CASSLSSRSGRSDEQFF.

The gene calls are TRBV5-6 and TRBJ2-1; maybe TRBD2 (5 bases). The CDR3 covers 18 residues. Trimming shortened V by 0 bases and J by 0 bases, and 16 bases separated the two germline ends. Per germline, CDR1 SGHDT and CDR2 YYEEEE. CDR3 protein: CASSLAKRLTVSYNEQFF. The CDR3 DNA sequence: TGTGCCAGCAGCTTGGCCAAGCGGTTAACAGTCTCCTACAATGAGCAGTTCTTC.

The CDR3 sequence: CASQKAGTVNTEAFF. CDR3 coding DNA: TGTGCCAGCCAAAAAGCCGGGACGGTGAACACTGAAGCTTTCTTT. The chain combines TRBV11-2 with TRBJ1-1; D perhaps matches TRBD1 (5 bases). Per germline, CDR1 SGHAT and CDR2 FQNNGV. Between the trimmed V and J ends, which lost 8 bases and 0 bases, there was a span of 16 bases. CDR3 size: 15 residues.

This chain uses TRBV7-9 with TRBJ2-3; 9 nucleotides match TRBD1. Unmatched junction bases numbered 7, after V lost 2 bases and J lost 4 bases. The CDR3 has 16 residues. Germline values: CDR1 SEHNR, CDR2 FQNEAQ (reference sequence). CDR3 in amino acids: CASSLRRTGEADTQYF. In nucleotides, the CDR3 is TGTGCCAGCAGCTTAAGACGGACAGGGGAGGCAGATACGCAGTATTTT. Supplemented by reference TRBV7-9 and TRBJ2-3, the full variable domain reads DTGVSQNPRHKITKRGQNVTFRCDPISEHNRLYWYRQTLGQGPEFLTYFQNEAQLEKSRLLSDRFSAERPKGSFSTLEIQRTEQGDSAMYLCASSLRRTGEADTQYFGPGTRLTVL.

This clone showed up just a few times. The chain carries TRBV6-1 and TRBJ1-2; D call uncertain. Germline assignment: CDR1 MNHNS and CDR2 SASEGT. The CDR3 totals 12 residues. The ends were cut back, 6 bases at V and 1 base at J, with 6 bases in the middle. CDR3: CASSLVNYGYTF. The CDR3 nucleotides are TGTGCCAGCAGCCTTGTTAACTATGGCTACACCTTC.

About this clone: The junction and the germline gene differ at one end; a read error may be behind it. The CDR3 bases are TGCGCCAGCAGCCTCGACGAGATGAATCGGCCCCAGCATTTT. This translates into CASSLDEMNRPQHF. This sequence joins TRBV4-1 and TRBJ1-5; D not resolved. CDR1 and CDR2 (germline): MGHRA, YSYEKL. CDR3 length: 14 amino acids.

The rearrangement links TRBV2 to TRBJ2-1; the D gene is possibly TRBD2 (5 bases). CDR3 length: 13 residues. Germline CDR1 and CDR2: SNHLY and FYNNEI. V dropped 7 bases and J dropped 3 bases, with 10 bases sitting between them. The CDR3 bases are TGTGCCAGCATAGCGCAATACTACAATGAGCAGTTCTTC. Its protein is CASIAQYYNEQFF.

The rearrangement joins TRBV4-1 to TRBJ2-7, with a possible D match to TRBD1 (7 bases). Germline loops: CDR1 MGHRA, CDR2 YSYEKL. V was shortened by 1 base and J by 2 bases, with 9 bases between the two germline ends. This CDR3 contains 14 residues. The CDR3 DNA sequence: TGCGCCAGCAGCCAAGGCAGGGGGGCCTACGAGCAGTACTTC. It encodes CASSQGRGAYEQYF.

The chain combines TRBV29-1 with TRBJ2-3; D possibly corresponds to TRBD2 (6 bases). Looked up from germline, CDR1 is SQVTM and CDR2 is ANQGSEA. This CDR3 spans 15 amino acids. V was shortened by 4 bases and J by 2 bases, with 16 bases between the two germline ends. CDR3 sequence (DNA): TGCAGCGTTGGAACGGTGGGCGGGACCACAGATACGCAGTATTTT. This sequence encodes CSVGTVGGTTDTQYF.

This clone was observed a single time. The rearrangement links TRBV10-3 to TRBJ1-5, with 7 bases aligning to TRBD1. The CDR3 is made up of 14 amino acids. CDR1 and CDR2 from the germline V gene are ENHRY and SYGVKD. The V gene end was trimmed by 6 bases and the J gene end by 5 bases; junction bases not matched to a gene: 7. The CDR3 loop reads CAIRREGADQPQHF. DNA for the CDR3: TGTGCCATCAGGCGTGAGGGGGCGGATCAGCCCCAGCATTTT.

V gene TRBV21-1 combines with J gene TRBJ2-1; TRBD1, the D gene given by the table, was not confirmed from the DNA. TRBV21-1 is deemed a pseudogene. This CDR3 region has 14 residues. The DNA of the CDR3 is TGTGCCAGGGGGTATGTTGGGGCTAAGAATGAGCAGTTCTTC. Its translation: CARGYVGAKNEQFF.

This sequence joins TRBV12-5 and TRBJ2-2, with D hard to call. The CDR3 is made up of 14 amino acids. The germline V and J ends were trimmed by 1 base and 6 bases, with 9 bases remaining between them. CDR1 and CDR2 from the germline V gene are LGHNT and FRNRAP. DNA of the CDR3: TGTGCTAGTGGTTTGGCAAGGCCGGCCGGGGAGCTGTTTTTT. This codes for CASGLARPAGELFF.